This TCR beta chain was obtained from a study of OX40 agonist ivuxolimab in advanced cancers. The overall study: It was permissible to have had prior anti-PD-1, anti-PD-L1 or anti-CTLA-4 therapy, and around 40% had some. Three partial responders included one hepatocellular carcinoma patient and two cutaneous melanoma patients.

About this clone: The antigen is unknown.

Broader study findings: Some of the lowest clonal expansion was seen in partial responders at 0.1-3.0 mg/kg.

V lost 5 bases, J lost 5 bases, and 4 bases stayed unmatched. The CDR3 consists of 14 residues. The V gene's germline CDR1 is SNHLY and CDR2 FYNNEI. Clones were sequenced by immunoSEQ multiplex PCR, and TCRdb holds only the in-frame ones, with some missing. This table holds 45,000 to 60,000 clones, about 76% found once. The sample consisted of CD4+ or CD8+ T cells sorted from blood, taken in a trial of the OX40 agonist ivuxolimab. The rearrangement joins TRBV2 to TRBJ2-5; 11 nucleotides match TRBD2. The source of this sequence is an adult with an advanced solid tumor such as melanoma, head and neck, liver or kidney cancer. This CDR3 is CASSIAGGLETQYF. The DNA for the CDR3 is TGTGCCAGCAGTATAGCGGGGGGGCTCGAGACCCAGTACTTC.